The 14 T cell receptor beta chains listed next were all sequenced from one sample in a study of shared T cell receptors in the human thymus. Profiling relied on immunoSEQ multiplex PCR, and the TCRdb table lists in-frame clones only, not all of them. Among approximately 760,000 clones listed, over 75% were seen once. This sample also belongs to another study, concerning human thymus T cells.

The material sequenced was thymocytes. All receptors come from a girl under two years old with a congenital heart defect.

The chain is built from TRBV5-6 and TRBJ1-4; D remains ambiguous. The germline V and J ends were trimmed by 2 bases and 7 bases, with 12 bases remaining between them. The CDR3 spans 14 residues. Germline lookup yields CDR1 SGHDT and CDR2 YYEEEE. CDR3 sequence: CASSFSGHGEKLFF. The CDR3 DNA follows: TGTGCCAGCAGCTTTAGTGGGCACGGTGAAAAACTGTTTTTT. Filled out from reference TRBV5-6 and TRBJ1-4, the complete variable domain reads DAGVTQSPTHLIKTRGQQVTLRCSPKSGHDTVSWYQQALGQGPQFIFQYYEEEERQRGNFPDRFSGHQFPNYSSELNVNALLLGDSALYLCASSFSGHGEKLFFGSGTQLSVL.

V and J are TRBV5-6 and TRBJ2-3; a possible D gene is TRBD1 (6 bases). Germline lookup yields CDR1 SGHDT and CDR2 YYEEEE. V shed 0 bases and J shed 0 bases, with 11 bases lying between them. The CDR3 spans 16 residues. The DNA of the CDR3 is TGTGCCAGCAGCTTGGCCGGGGACAAGAGCACAGATACGCAGTATTTT. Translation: CASSLAGDKSTDTQYF.

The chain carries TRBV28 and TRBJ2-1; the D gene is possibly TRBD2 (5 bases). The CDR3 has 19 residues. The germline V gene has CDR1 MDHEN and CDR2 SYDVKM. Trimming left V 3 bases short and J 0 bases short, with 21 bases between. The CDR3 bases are TGTGCCAGCAGTTTCGCGCAGTCACCTGATGGGAGCTCCTACAATGAGCAGTTCTTC. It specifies CASSFAQSPDGSSYNEQFF. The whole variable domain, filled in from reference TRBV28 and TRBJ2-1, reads DVKVTQSSRYLVKRTGEKVFLECVQDMDHENMFWYRQDPGLGLRLIYFSYDVKMKEKGDIPEGYSVSREKKERFSLILESASTNQTSMYLCASSFAQSPDGSSYNEQFFGPGTRLTVL.

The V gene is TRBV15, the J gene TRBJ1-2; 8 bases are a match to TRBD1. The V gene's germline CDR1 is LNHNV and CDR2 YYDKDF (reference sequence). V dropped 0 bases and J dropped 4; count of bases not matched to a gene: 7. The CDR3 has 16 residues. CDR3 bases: TGTGCCACCAGCAGAGATCGAGGGCAGGGGGCCTATGGCTACACCTTC. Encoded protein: CATSRDRGQGAYGYTF.

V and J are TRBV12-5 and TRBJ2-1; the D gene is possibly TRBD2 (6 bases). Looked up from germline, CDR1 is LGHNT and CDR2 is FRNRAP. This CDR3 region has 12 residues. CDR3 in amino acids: CVIGDWKSEQFF. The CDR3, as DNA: TGTGTTATCGGGGACTGGAAATCTGAGCAGTTCTTC.

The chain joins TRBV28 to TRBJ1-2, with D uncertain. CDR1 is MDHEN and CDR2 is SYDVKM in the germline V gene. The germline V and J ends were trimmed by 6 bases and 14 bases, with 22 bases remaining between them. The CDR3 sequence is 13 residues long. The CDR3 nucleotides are TGTGCCAGCAGGTACTCGGGATTCAGCCCTCATACCTTC. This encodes CASRYSGFSPHTF.

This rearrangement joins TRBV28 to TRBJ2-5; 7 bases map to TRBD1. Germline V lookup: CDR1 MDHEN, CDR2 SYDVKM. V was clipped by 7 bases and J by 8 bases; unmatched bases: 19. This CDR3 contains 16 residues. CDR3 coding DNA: TGTGCCAGCACCCCTACCCGACAGGGCCCACCAAGAACCCAGTACTTC. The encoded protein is CASTPTRQGPPRTQYF.

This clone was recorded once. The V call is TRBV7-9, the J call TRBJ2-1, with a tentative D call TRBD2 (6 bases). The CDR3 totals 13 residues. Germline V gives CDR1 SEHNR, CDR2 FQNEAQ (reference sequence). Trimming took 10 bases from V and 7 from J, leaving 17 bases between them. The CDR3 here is CATILPAGNEQFF. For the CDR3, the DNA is TGTGCCACCATCCTGCCGGCGGGGAATGAGCAGTTCTTC.

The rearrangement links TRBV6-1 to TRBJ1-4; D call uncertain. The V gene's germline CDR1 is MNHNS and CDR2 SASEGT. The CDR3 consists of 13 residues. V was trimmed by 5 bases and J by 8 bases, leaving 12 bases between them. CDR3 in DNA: TGTGCCAGCAGTCCCCCAGGCAGAGAAAAACTGTTTTTT. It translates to CASSPPGREKLFF.

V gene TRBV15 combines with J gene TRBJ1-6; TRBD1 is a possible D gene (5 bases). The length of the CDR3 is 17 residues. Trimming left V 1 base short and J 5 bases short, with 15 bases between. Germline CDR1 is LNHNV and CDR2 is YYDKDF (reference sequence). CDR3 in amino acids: CATSRASRVDDNSPLHF. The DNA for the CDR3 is TGTGCCACCAGCAGAGCCTCCAGGGTAGACGATAATTCACCCCTCCACTTT.

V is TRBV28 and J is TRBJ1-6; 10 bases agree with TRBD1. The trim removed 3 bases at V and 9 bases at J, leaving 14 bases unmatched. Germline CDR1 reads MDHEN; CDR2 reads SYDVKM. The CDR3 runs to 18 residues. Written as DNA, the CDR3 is TGTGCCAGCAGTTTTTCGAGTATGATGGGGACAGGGGTTTCACCCCTCCACTTT. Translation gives CASSFSSMMGTGVSPLHF.

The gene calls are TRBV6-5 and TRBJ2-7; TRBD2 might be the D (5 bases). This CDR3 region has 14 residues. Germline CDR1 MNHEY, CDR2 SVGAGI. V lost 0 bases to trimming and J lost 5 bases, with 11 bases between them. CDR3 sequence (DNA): TGTGCCAGCAGTTACTCGAACGGGATCCACGAGCAGTACTTC. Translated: CASSYSNGIHEQYF.

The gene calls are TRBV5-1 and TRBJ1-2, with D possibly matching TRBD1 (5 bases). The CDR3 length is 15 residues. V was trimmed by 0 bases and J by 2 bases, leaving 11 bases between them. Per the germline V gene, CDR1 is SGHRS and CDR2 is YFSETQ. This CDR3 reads CASSLGATANYGYTF. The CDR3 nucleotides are TGCGCCAGCAGCTTGGGGGCGACAGCGAACTATGGCTACACCTTC.

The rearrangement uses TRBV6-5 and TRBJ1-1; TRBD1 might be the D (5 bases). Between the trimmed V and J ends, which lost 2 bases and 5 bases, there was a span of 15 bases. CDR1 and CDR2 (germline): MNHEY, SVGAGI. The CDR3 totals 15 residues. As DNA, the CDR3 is TGTGCCAGCAGTTACATCCATGGGGCCAGGACTGAAGCTTTCTTT. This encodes CASSYIHGARTEAFF.